This TCR beta chain stems from a study of T cells in Graves' hyperthyroidism and ophthalmopathy. The V and J ends lost 0 bases and 8 bases respectively, with 13 bases between them. CDR3 length: 14 amino acids. The germline CDR1 and CDR2 sequences are MNHEY and SVGEGT. Diagnosis of hyperthyroidism was new in patients aged 18 to 65, and its duration was under 2 months. Patients were excluded for uncontrolled infection, other autoimmune disease, pregnancy or lactation. The table lists this clonotype with a few counts. The antigen is not known. Points from the study as a whole: Expanded thyroid clonotypes (above 0.001) were mostly also found in blood. It was a median roughly 6.5 months before onset that the model predicted ophthalmopathy.

Amplification targeted TCR beta CDR3 regions from RNA transcripts. The TCR CDR3 was amplified in a first-round RT-PCR using the HTBI primer set. One entry per CDR3 protein results from TCRdb running MiXCR on the multiplex PCR reads. The table records around 700,000 distinct CDR3 sequences, under 20% of them present only once. This receptor was taken from a woman aged 45-65 years with Graves' hyperthyroidism that later progressed to Graves' ophthalmopathy. The chain recombines TRBV6-2 or TRBV6-3 with TRBJ1-2, with no clear D. Sequenced input: blood. CDR3 loop: CASSYSAGRQGYTF. In DNA, the CDR3 is TGTGCCAGCAGTTACTCGGCAGGACGGCAAGGCTACACCTTC.